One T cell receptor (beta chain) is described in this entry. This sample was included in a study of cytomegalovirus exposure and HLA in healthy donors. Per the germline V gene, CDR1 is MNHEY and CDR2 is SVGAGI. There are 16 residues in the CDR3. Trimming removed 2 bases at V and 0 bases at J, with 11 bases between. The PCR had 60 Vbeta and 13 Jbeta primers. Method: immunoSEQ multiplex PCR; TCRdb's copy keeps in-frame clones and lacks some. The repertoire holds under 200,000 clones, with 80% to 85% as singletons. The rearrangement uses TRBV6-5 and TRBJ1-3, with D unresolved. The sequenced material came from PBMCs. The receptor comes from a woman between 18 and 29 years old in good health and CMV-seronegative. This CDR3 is CASSYEPTISGNTIYF. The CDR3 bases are TGTGCCAGCAGTTACGAGCCGACAATCTCTGGAAACACCATATATTTT.